This T cell receptor (beta chain) was sequenced in a study of blood T cell repertoires in COVID-19. CDR3 length equals 14 residues. Trimming took 8 bases from V and 3 from J, leaving 16 bases between them. From germline, CDR1 is MNHEY and CDR2 SVGAGI. Repertoires were generated with immunoSEQ multiplex PCR, while TCRdb's copy carries only in-frame clones and drops some. The sample consists of fewer than 400,000 clones, over 85% of them appearing once. The sample comprised peripheral blood. The sequence derives from a woman aged 25-40 years with COVID-19, enrolled during active disease. The chain has TRBV6-5 and TRBJ1-1, with D unclear. The CDR3 nucleotides are TGTGCCAGCCGAGAGAGGGAGAGGTACACTGAAGCTTTCTTT. Its protein product is CASRERERYTEAFF.